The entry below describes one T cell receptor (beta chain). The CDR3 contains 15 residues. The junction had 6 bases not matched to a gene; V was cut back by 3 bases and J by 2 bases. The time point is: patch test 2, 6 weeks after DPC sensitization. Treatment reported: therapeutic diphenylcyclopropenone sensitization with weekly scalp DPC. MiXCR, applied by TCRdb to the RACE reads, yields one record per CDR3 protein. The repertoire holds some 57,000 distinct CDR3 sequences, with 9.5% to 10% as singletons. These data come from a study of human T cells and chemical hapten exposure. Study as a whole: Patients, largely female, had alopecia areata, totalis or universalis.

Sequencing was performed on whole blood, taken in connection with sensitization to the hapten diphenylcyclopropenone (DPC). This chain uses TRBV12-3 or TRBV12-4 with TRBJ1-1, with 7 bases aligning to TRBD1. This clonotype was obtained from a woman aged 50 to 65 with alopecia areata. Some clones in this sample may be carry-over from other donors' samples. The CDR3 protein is CASSLTGSGNTEAFF. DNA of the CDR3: TGTGCCAGCAGTTTGACAGGGTCGGGCAACACTGAAGCTTTCTTT.